This TCR beta chain appears in the sequencing data of a study of T-cell reconstitution after alpha-beta-depleted transplantation in children. The library targeted TCRbeta and was prepared with unique molecular identifiers. TCRdb analysed the PCR reads with MiXCR anew, one entry per CDR3 protein. Of roughly 610,000 distinct CDR3 sequences in the sample, more than 9% were seen once. This clonotype appeared a few times. Trimming cost V 4 bases and J 0 bases, with 12 bases left between them. The CDR3 runs to 15 residues. Germline CDR1 reads KGHSH; CDR2 reads LQKENI. The receptor comes from a human donor who donated a stem cell graft to a child with acute myeloid leukemia. The J gene is TRBJ1-1, the V gene TRBV18, with a possible D match to TRBD1 (5 bases). Source: PBMCs from the stem cell graft donor, taken from the stem cell graft. Here the CDR3 reads CASSRIDSMNTEAFF. Written as DNA, the CDR3 is TGTGCCAGCTCACGAATAGACAGTATGAACACTGAAGCTTTCTTT.